This TCR beta chain was observed in a study of blood T cells in healthy people across ages. This CDR3 comprises 13 residues. Between the trimmed V and J ends, which lost 3 bases and 5 bases, there was a span of 7 bases. Looked up from germline, CDR1 is SGHDN and CDR2 is FVKESK. Next came a second PCR, run for roughly 7 to 12 cycles, which used a sample-barcoded 5' primer along with a J-beta primer mix. Every cDNA was tagged by a template-switch adaptor with 12 random nucleotides. A single record per CDR3 protein comes from TCRdb applying MiXCR to the 5' RACE reads. This table has roughly 1,700,000 distinct CDR3 sequences, 28% appearing once.

The chain recombines TRBV14 with TRBJ2-2, with D hard to call. The sequence derives from a woman in her 30s in good health. Specimen: blood. The CDR3 DNA sequence: TGTGCCAGCAGCCATATAGAAACCGGGGAGCTGTTTTTT. This codes for CASSHIETGELFF.